Following are 26 T cell receptor beta chains from one sample sequenced in a study of T cell repertoires in cytomegalovirus infection. From the reads, TCRdb called clonotypes with MiXCR, one entry per CDR3 protein. The profile shows around 630,000 distinct CDR3 sequences, 20% to 30% of them singletons. Sequences were obtained from CD8+ T cells from PBMCs. The origin of the receptors is a human donor in good health (CMV status not recorded). Some clones in this sample may be carry-over from other donors' samples.

V is TRBV6-2 or TRBV6-3 and J is TRBJ2-1, with unresolved D. Trimming took off 2 bases at V and 2 bases at J, with 10 bases between the two ends. The CDR3 loop spans 15 amino acids. Germline assignment: CDR1 MNHEY and CDR2 SVGEGT. This CDR3 reads CASSYGGSTYNEQFF. The CDR3 DNA is TGTGCCAGCAGTTACGGCGGATCGACCTACAATGAGCAGTTCTTC.

The genes are TRBV6-2 or TRBV6-3 and TRBJ2-3; 8 bases fit TRBD2. V gave up 4 bases and J gave up 6 bases; unmatched junction bases: 15. The germline V gene has CDR1 MNHEY and CDR2 SVGEGT. The CDR3 is 17 residues long. The CDR3 coding sequence is TGTGCCAGCAGTTGGGATCCGGCGGGGGGATTAGATGATACGCAGTATTTT. The encoded protein is CASSWDPAGGLDDTQYF.

This sequence joins TRBV29-1 and TRBJ1-2; D might be TRBD1 (5 bases). Per the germline V gene, CDR1 is SQVTM and CDR2 is ANQGSEA. Trimming pared 6 bases from V and 1 base from J, leaving 9 bases between. The CDR3 is 12 residues long. Here the CDR3 DNA reads TGCAGCGTGTCACAGGATAACTATGGCTACACCTTC. Encoded protein: CSVSQDNYGYTF.

The chain links TRBV5-5 to TRBJ1-1; D not certain. The CDR3 length is 13 residues. The germline V gene has CDR1 SGHKS and CDR2 YYEKEE (reference sequence). Trimming cost V 4 bases and J 1 base, with 8 bases left between them. As DNA, the CDR3 is TGTGCCAGCAGCCAACCAGGGAACACTGAAGCTTTCTTT. It encodes CASSQPGNTEAFF.

This clonotype was observed a handful of times. This sequence joins TRBV7-9 and TRBJ2-2; D is unclear. CDR1 and CDR2 (germline): SEHNR, FQNEAQ (reference sequence). V lost 2 bases to trimming and J lost 0 bases, with 13 bases between them. This CDR3 spans 17 amino acids. The CDR3 bases are TGTGCCAGCAGCTTAAGTCTCGGCCAGACGAACACCGGGGAGCTGTTTTTT. Residues: CASSLSLGQTNTGELFF.

This chain links TRBV20-1 with TRBJ2-4, with 8 bases lining up with TRBD1. This CDR3 spans 14 amino acids. V lost 4 bases and J lost 5; bases outside the gene matches: 7. Germline values: CDR1 DFQATT, CDR2 SNEGSKA (reference sequence). The CDR3 protein is CSATSDRDENIQYF. In DNA form, the CDR3 reads TGCAGTGCTACCTCGGACAGGGATGAAAACATTCAGTACTTC.

The CDR3 nucleotides read TGCAGTGCTAGCGGGACAAACCCCCTCTACACCTTC. This encodes CSASGTNPLYTF. The gene calls are TRBV20-1 and TRBJ1-2; D perhaps matches TRBD1 (6 bases). CDR3 size: 12 residues. Germline CDR1 reads DFQATT; CDR2 reads SNEGSKA (reference sequence). The V end was cut by 3 bases, the J end by 10 bases, with 15 bases between.

This clonotype was detected only a few times. V and J are TRBV27 and TRBJ1-1; tentative D call: TRBD1 (5 bases). The CDR3 spans 15 residues. With 7 bases removed from V and 1 base from J, the gap between germline ends came to 16 bases. Germline-derived CDR1 and CDR2 are MNHEY and SMNVEV (reference sequence). The CDR3 spells CASTPPGVTNTEAFF. CDR3 sequence (DNA): TGTGCCAGCACACCCCCGGGGGTTACGAACACTGAAGCTTTCTTT.

This clonotype was seen many times. V and J are TRBV10-3 and TRBJ2-1; D is undetermined. Germline loops: CDR1 ENHRY, CDR2 SYGVKD. The CDR3 spans 10 residues. Trimming shortened V by 8 bases and J by 8 bases, and 7 bases separated the two germline ends. CDR3 residues: CAIGNYEQFF. In nucleotides, the CDR3 is TGTGCCATCGGGAATTATGAGCAGTTCTTC.

This clonotype was observed a handful of times. The V gene is TRBV7-9, the J gene TRBJ2-2, with D maybe TRBD2 (7 bases). Germline V gene lookup returns CDR1 SEHNR and CDR2 FQNEAQ (reference sequence). The CDR3 is 15 amino acids. Trimming cost V 5 bases and J 3 bases, with 13 bases left between them. The DNA for the CDR3 is TGTGCCAGCAGCCCCCGGGGGGCGGACACCGGGGAGCTGTTTTTT. Protein: CASSPRGADTGELFF.

Many counts were recorded for this clonotype. The genes are TRBV19 and TRBJ1-2, with 7 bases that match TRBD1. CDR3 size: 16 residues. Per germline, CDR1 LNHDA and CDR2 SQIVND (reference sequence). V gave up 7 bases and J gave up 3 bases; unmatched junction bases: 14. The CDR3 region is CASMAYSTGYDYGYTF. The DNA for the CDR3 is TGTGCCAGTATGGCTTATTCGACAGGGTATGACTATGGCTACACCTTC.

This clonotype was counted ten times or more. The V call is TRBV7-8, the J call TRBJ2-1, with 16 bases fitting TRBD2. CDR3 length: 18 amino acids. CDR1 and CDR2 from the germline V gene are SGHVS and FQNEAQ. The ends lost 5 bases at V and 4 bases at J; junction bases unmatched: 8. CDR3 DNA sequence: TGTGCCAGCAGCACCGGGACTAGCGGGGGGGTGCGGTACAATGAGCAGTTCTTC. This gives the protein CASSTGTSGGVRYNEQFF.

This clonotype was observed a few times. This chain joins TRBV4-1 and TRBJ1-3; D might be TRBD1 (6 bases). V lost 1 base to trimming and J lost 2 bases, with 9 bases between them. The CDR3 totals 15 residues. Germline CDR1 MGHRA, CDR2 YSYEKL. The CDR3, as DNA: TGCGCCAGCAGCCAAGGGACAGCAGCTGGAAACACCATATATTTT. Its translation is CASSQGTAAGNTIYF.

This rearrangement joins TRBV6-6 to TRBJ2-3; no clear D. Germline V CDR1 and CDR2: MNHNY, SVGAGI (reference sequence). The V and J ends lost 2 bases and 2 bases respectively, with 11 bases between them. This CDR3 spans 15 amino acids. The CDR3 coding sequence is TGTGCCAGCAGTTACAGGACGGCGGTCACAGATACGCAGTATTTT. Its translation: CASSYRTAVTDTQYF.

This clonotype was observed many times. The chain links TRBV7-2 to TRBJ1-1; D is unclear. From germline, CDR1 is SGHTA and CDR2 FQGNSA. This CDR3 contains 12 residues. Trimming left V 4 bases short and J 8 bases short, with 11 bases between. The chain's CDR3 is CASSSLTREAFF. The CDR3 bases are TGTGCCAGCAGCTCCCTTACCCGGGAAGCTTTCTTT.

V usage is TRBV6-2 or TRBV6-3 and J usage is TRBJ1-4; 9 bases map to TRBD1. Germline V lookup: CDR1 MNHEY, CDR2 SVGEGT. The V gene end was trimmed by 5 bases and the J gene end by 3 bases; junction bases not matched to a gene: 1. This CDR3 has 14 amino acids. In DNA, the CDR3 is TGTGCCAGCAGTGGACAGGGGTCTAATGAAAAACTGTTTTTT. Its translation: CASSGQGSNEKLFF.

This rearrangement joins TRBV6-2 or TRBV6-3 to TRBJ2-2, with 7 nucleotides matching TRBD1. Germline-derived CDR1 and CDR2 are MNHEY and SVGEGT. The trim removed 2 bases at V and 3 bases at J, leaving 3 bases unmatched. The CDR3 totals 15 residues. The CDR3, as DNA: TGTGCCAGCAGTTACAGGGGGCTGGACACCGGGGAGCTGTTTTTT. As protein: CASSYRGLDTGELFF.

With regard to this clonotype: A much larger clone differs by one base, so this may be a read error. The genes are TRBV7-2 and TRBJ1-2; D is uncertain. The germline gives CDR1 SGHTA, CDR2 FQGNSA. The CDR3 covers 15 residues. Trimming pared 5 bases from V and 4 bases from J, leaving 17 bases between. CDR3 in amino acids: CASSLTLGLLYGYTF. The CDR3 DNA is TGTGCCAGCAGCCTAACCCTCGGGCTGCTCTATGGCTACACCTTC. The full variable domain, rest sourced from reference TRBV7-2 and TRBJ1-2, is GAGVSQSPSNKVTEKGKDVELRCDPISGHTALYWYRQSLGQGLEFLIYFQGNSAPDKSGLPSDRFSAERTGGSVSTLTIQRTQQEDSAVYLCASSLTLGLLYGYTFGSGTRLTVV.

The gene calls are TRBV6-2 or TRBV6-3 and TRBJ2-5; TRBD1 aligns across 11 bases. Trimming took 5 bases from V and 5 from J; bases not matched to a gene: 7. The CDR3 is 15 amino acids. CDR1 MNHEY and CDR2 SVGEGT come from the germline V gene. Written as DNA, the CDR3 is TGTGCCAGCAGTCACCTCGGGACAGGGGGTGAGACCCAGTACTTC. Protein: CASSHLGTGGETQYF.

This chain joins TRBV5-5 and TRBJ2-7; 9 bases align to TRBD1. The CDR3 loop spans 14 amino acids. V was pared by 5 bases and J by 5 bases, with 8 bases of the junction left unmatched. Per germline, CDR1 SGHKS and CDR2 YYEKEE (reference sequence). CDR3 residues: CASSRNRGPNEQYV. CDR3 coding DNA: TGTGCCAGCAGTAGAAACAGGGGGCCGAACGAGCAGTACGTC.

The V call is TRBV14, the J call TRBJ1-1; TRBD1 might be the D (5 bases). The germline V gene encodes CDR1 SGHDN and CDR2 FVKESK. The CDR3 extends over 16 amino acids. Trimming took off 1 base at V and 0 bases at J, with 12 bases between the two ends. The CDR3 spells CASSQGHRRVNTEAFF. CDR3 bases: TGTGCCAGCAGCCAAGGGCACAGGCGGGTGAACACTGAAGCTTTCTTT.

This clonotype showed up just a few times. This rearrangement joins TRBV9 to TRBJ2-2, with 10 positions matching TRBD1. Per the germline V gene, CDR1 is SGDLS and CDR2 is YYNGEE. V was clipped by 0 bases and J by 4 bases; unmatched bases: 0. The CDR3 contains 15 residues. The CDR3 reads CASSVGDRGTGELFF. Here the CDR3 DNA reads TGTGCCAGCAGCGTAGGGGACAGGGGCACCGGGGAGCTGTTTTTT.

Only one count was recorded for this clonotype. J is TRBJ2-1 and V is TRBV5-1, with TRBD1 matching over 7 bases. Germline assignment: CDR1 SGHRS and CDR2 YFSETQ. The length of the CDR3 is 16 residues. V lost 2 bases, J lost 7 bases, and 12 bases stayed unmatched. The CDR3 DNA follows: TGCGCCAGCAGCTTTGGAACCGGGACAGAAAATAATGAGCAGTTCTTC. It is translated as CASSFGTGTENNEQFF.

On this clonotype itself: At one of its ends the junction is not consistent with the germline gene, which may arise from a read error. The chain recombines TRBV7-6 with TRBJ1-3; D not resolved. The V gene's germline CDR1 is SGHVS and CDR2 FNYEAQ. The CDR3 has 11 amino acids. CDR3 region: CASSPGNTTYF. CDR3 bases: TGTGCCAGCAGCCCCGGGAACACCACATATTTT.

This clonotype has ten or more counts. The CDR3 nucleotides are TGTGCCAGCAGCACGGGCTTCCGAGGGGAGACCCAGTACTTC. Translation: CASSTGFRGETQYF. The V gene is TRBV7-2, the J gene TRBJ2-5; the D gene is possibly TRBD2 (5 bases). The length of the CDR3 is 14 residues. Germline V gene data show CDR1 as SGHTA and CDR2 as FQGNSA. V was cut by 5 bases and J by 5 bases, with 15 bases left in between.

This clonotype was found a few times. This chain joins TRBV6-5 and TRBJ2-2; 8 bases fit TRBD1. Trimming took 0 bases from V and 4 from J; bases not matched to a gene: 4. The germline V gene encodes CDR1 MNHEY and CDR2 SVGAGI. There are 16 residues in the CDR3. Written as DNA, the CDR3 is TGTGCCAGCAGTTACTCAGGACAGGGTGGCACCGGGGAGCTGTTTTTT. Translated: CASSYSGQGGTGELFF.